What follows are 9 T cell receptor beta chains derived from one specimen sequenced in a study of blood T cell repertoires in COVID-19. Repertoires were generated with immunoSEQ multiplex PCR, while TCRdb's copy carries only in-frame clones and drops some. The top ten clones hold under 2.5% of a sample with roughly 290,000 clones, approximately 85% of them seen once. The specimen was PBMCs or T cells enriched from blood (not recorded which). The receptor set was obtained from a young man who had recovered from COVID-19.

The rearrangement uses TRBV2 and TRBJ2-7; the D gene is possibly TRBD1 (6 bases). Germline V gene data show CDR1 as SNHLY and CDR2 as FYNNEI. This CDR3 has 15 amino acids. Trimming took 6 bases from V and 6 from J, leaving 21 bases between them. CDR3 nucleotides: TGTGCCAGCAGGGGGACCGACAGGTATTCACCCGAGCAGTACTTC. This translates into CASRGTDRYSPEQYF.

This chain joins TRBV27 and TRBJ2-3, with 8 bases fitting TRBD1. CDR1 is MNHEY, CDR2 SMNVEV, per germline (reference sequence). The CDR3 has 14 amino acids. With V trimmed by 5 bases and J by 4 bases, 5 bases remained unmatched. Here the CDR3 DNA reads TGTGCCAGCAGTCTGACAGGGGACGCAGATACGCAGTATTTT. This translates into CASSLTGDADTQYF.

V is TRBV12-3 or TRBV12-4 and J is TRBJ2-7, with TRBD1 matching 7 bases. CDR3 size: 13 residues. J lost 3 bases, V lost 5 bases, and 4 bases had no gene match. The CDR3 spells CASSPTGYYEQYF. CDR3 nucleotides: TGTGCCAGCAGTCCGACAGGGTACTACGAGCAGTACTTC.

The J gene is TRBJ1-6, the V gene TRBV5-1, with 7 bases identical to TRBD1. The CDR3 consists of 15 residues. Trimming removed 4 bases from V and 9 bases from J; junction bases left unmatched: 10. Germline values: CDR1 SGHRS, CDR2 YFSETQ. CDR3 in DNA: TGCGCCAGCAGCCCCGGGGGACAGCAACGTTCACCCCTCCACTTT. Translation: CASSPGGQQRSPLHF.

This clone has just one count. The CDR3 DNA reads TGTGCCAGCAGTTCAGGGTATAATGGCTACACCTTC. Protein: CASSSGYNGYTF. The chain carries TRBV12-3 or TRBV12-4 and TRBJ1-2, with a possible D match to TRBD1 (5 bases). This CDR3 has 12 residues. V was clipped by 4 bases and J by 6 bases, with 9 bases between them.

The CDR3 spells CASSSGTGNYGYTF. The CDR3 coding sequence is TGCGCCAGCAGCTCAGGGACAGGAAACTATGGCTACACCTTC. The genes are TRBV5-1 and TRBJ1-2; TRBD1 matches 8 bases. The V and J ends lost 3 bases and 2 bases, in that order; junction bases with no gene match: 3. The CDR3 consists of 14 residues. Germline V gives CDR1 SGHRS, CDR2 YFSETQ.

The genes are TRBV7-2 and TRBJ2-7, with 10 nucleotides matching TRBD2. V trimming: 5 bases; J trimming: 5 bases; junction bases outside the gene matches: 9. The CDR3 extends over 15 amino acids. The V gene's germline CDR1 is SGHTA and CDR2 FQGNSA. The CDR3 DNA reads as TGTGCCAGCAGCGCCCTTAGCGGGGGGCCCAACGAGCAGTACTTC. Its protein product is CASSALSGGPNEQYF.

The chain has TRBV6-5 and TRBJ2-7; TRBD1 matches at 7 bases. V trimming: 5 bases; J trimming: 3 bases; junction bases outside the gene matches: 10. This CDR3 is 15 amino acids long. Germline-derived CDR1 and CDR2 are MNHEY and SVGAGI. CDR3 residues: CASSTYGTARYEQYF. In nucleotides, the CDR3 is TGTGCCAGCAGTACGTACGGGACAGCACGCTACGAGCAGTACTTC.

This chain uses TRBV7-2 with TRBJ1-1; TRBD1 matches 7 bases. The germline V gene encodes CDR1 SGHTA and CDR2 FQGNSA. This CDR3 has 14 residues. With V trimmed by 1 base and J by 4 bases, 3 bases remained unmatched. CDR3 region: CASSLDRGSTEAFF. The DNA for the CDR3 is TGTGCCAGCAGCTTAGACAGGGGTAGCACTGAAGCTTTCTTT.